What follows is one T cell receptor beta chain and its context. Methods used by the authors: Amplification from reference gene primers served as the basis for estimated nucleated cell counts. Repertoires were generated with immunoSEQ multiplex PCR, while TCRdb's copy carries only in-frame clones and drops some. V and J calls and clone size are given by that table; D and trimming were obtained from the DNA. Altogether hundreds of thousands of clones are present, around 90% being singletons, with the ten largest covering around 4.8%. This specimen belongs to a study of blood T cell repertoires in COVID-19. On the study more broadly: PBMCs, B-cell-depleted T cells, or T cells were the source of the cDNA or gDNA that made up the material.

Recovered participants had two consecutive negative NP/OP PCR tests, healthcare professional clearance, or symptom resolution. CDR1 SGHTA and CDR2 FQGNSA come from the germline V gene. This CDR3 contains 15 residues. The V and J ends lost 7 bases and 8 bases respectively, with 20 bases between them. Input material: PBMCs or T cells enriched from blood (not recorded which). The chain employs TRBV7-2 and TRBJ1-4; TRBD1 is a possible D gene (5 bases). This receptor was taken from a man in his sixties who had recovered from COVID-19. The CDR3 sequence: CASTRIGREGEKLFF. The CDR3 DNA follows: TGTGCCAGCACCCGTATCGGCAGGGAGGGGGAAAAACTGTTTTTT.